Below, 7 T cell receptor beta chains from the same sample are listed, as sequenced in a study of blood T cell repertoires in COVID-19 (TCRdb year 2020). Library generation was performed with the immunoSEQ multiplex PCR assay. The clones in this table, taken by TCRdb from immuneACCESS, are in-frame only. Not every clone is retained; where verified, under half of the shortfall comes from an unresolved V gene, and the cause of the rest is unknown. The sample table holds just over 300,000 clones, of which approximately 90% were seen once. The ten biggest clones cover about 4.1% of the sample. Material: PBMCs or T cells enriched from blood (not recorded which). The source is a man younger than 40 who had recovered from COVID-19.

The chain links TRBV6-5 to TRBJ2-7; 9 nucleotides line up with TRBD1. The CDR3 spans 16 residues. The trim removed 0 bases at V and 8 bases at J, leaving 11 bases unmatched. Looked up from germline, CDR1 is MNHEY and CDR2 is SVGAGI. The DNA for the CDR3 is TGTGCCAGCAGTTACTCAACCGGGACAGGGAATGTGAAGCAGTACTTC. Translating it yields CASSYSTGTGNVKQYF.

V usage is TRBV3-1 (or the pseudogene TRBV3-2) and J usage is TRBJ1-1, with D perhaps matching TRBD1 (5 bases). This CDR3 comprises 16 residues. Germline V gene lookup returns CDR1 LGHDT and CDR2 YNNKEL (reference sequence). V lost 1 base, J lost 0 bases, and 12 bases lay in between. The CDR3 DNA reads as TGTGCCAGCAGCCAAGTCTTTGACAGCATGAACACTGAAGCTTTCTTT. Amino acid sequence: CASSQVFDSMNTEAFF.

The V gene is TRBV5-1, the J gene TRBJ2-2, with a tentative D call TRBD1 (6 bases). V was pared by 2 bases and J by 4 bases, with 21 bases between. Germline-derived CDR1 and CDR2 are SGHRS and YFSETQ. The length of the CDR3 is 18 residues. In DNA form, the CDR3 reads TGCGCCAGCAGCTTACCCTATTCCGGGACATTAGGCACCGGGGAGCTGTTTTTT. It specifies CASSLPYSGTLGTGELFF.

V is TRBV20-1 and J is TRBJ2-7; D gene uncertain. The CDR3 is 11 amino acids. V lost 0 bases and J lost 7, with 7 bases in between. Germline V gene sequence: CDR1 DFQATT, CDR2 SNEGSKA (reference sequence). The chain's CDR3 is CSAREKREQYF. The CDR3 DNA reads as TGCAGTGCTAGAGAAAAGAGGGAGCAGTACTTC.

V gene TRBV7-2 combines with J gene TRBJ2-5, with D hard to call. This CDR3 spans 13 amino acids. Germline V gene data show CDR1 as SGHTA and CDR2 as FQGNSA. The V and J ends lost 5 bases and 5 bases respectively, with 12 bases between them. The DNA of the CDR3 is TGTGCCAGCAGCCCGAGAGGAGAGGAGACCCAGTACTTC. Translation gives CASSPRGEETQYF.

J is TRBJ2-1 and V is TRBV7-9, with TRBD1 identical over 9 bases. This CDR3 has 15 residues. Germline-derived CDR1 and CDR2 are SEHNR and FQNEAQ (reference sequence). With V trimmed by 4 bases and J by 10 bases, 11 bases remained unmatched. The CDR3 reads CASSSRRDRDWEQFF. The CDR3 region has the DNA TGTGCCAGCAGCTCTCGCCGGGACAGGGATTGGGAGCAGTTCTTC.

A single count supports this clone. The chain recombines TRBV19 with TRBJ1-1, with 10 bases lining up with TRBD1. V was pared by 7 bases and J by 4 bases, with 3 bases of the junction left unmatched. The CDR3 totals 13 residues. Germline CDR1 reads LNHDA; CDR2 reads SQIVND (reference sequence). DNA of the CDR3: TGTGCCAGTACCGACAGGGGGCCCACTGAAGCTTTCTTT. This encodes CASTDRGPTEAFF.